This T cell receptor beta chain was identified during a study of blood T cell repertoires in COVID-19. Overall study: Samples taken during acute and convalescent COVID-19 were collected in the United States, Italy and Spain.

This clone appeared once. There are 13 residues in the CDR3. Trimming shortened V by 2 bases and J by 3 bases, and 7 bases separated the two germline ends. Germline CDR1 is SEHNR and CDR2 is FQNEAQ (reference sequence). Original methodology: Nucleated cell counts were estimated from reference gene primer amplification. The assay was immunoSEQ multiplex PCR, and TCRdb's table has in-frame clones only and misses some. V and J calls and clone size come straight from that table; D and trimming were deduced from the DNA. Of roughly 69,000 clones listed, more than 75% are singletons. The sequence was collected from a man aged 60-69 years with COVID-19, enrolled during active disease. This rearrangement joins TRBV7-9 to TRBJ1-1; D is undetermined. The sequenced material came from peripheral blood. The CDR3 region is CASSLWEDTEAFF. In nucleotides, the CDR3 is TGTGCCAGCAGCTTATGGGAGGACACTGAAGCTTTCTTT.